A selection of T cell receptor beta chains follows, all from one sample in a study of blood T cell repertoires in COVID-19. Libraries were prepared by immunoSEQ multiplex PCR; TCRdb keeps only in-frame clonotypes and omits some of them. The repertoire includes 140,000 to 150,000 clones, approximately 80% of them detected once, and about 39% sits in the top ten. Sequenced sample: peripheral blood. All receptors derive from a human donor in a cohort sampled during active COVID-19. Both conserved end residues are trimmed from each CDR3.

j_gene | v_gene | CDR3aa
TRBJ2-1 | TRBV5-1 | ASSLKPKRAYNEQF
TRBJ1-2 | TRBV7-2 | ASSGTGFSRYT
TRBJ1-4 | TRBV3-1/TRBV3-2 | ASRPQGVGEKLF
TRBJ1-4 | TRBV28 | ASSFGTRREKLF
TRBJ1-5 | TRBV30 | AWSSIGGGNQPQH
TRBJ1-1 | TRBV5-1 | ASSPRQGSDTEAF
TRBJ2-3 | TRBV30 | AWKGLAAKADTQY
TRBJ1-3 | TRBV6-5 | ASSSGTGTGNTIY
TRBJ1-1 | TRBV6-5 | ASRSPGAGPEAF
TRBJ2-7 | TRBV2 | ASSAGTTVFAYEQY
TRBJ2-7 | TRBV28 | ASSSAGTGTYEQY
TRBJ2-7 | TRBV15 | ATSPGQGASYEQY
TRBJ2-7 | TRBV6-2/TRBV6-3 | ASSDSVIEQY
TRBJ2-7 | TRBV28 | ASSFPGQQFIEQY
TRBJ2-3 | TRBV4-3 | ASSRTSGATDTQY
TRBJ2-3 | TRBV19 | ASRQPGHLSTDTQY
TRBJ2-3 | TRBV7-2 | ASRGPPADTQY
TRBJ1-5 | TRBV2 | ASSLRTAGNQPQH
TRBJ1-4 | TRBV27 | ASRNSPGGVTNEKLF
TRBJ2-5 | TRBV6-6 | ASSLGTRGAQY
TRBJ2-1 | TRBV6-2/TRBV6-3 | ASSPGSSGGYNEQF
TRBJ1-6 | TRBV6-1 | ASSVQNLGYNSPLH
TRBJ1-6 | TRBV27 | ASSRGQGRSPLH
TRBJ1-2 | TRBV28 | ASSLGAGNYSYT
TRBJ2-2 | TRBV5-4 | ASGGQLAGGTGELF
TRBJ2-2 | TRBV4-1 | ASSLGTSGGATGELF
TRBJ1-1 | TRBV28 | ASSSRTSAGNTEAF
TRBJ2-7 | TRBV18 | ASSVTGELYEQY